The 14 T cell receptor beta chains presented below share a single source sample, sequenced in a study of blood T cells in healthy people across ages. Next came a second PCR, run for about 7 to 12 cycles, which used a sample-barcoded 5' primer along with a J-beta primer mix. MiXCR was run by TCRdb on the 5' RACE reads, yielding one entry per CDR3 protein. The table lists some 850,000 distinct CDR3 sequences, 25% to 30% of them singletons. These same records also appear under a second study, on T cells of mothers and their children.

Sequencing input: blood. The receptor set was obtained from a boy younger than 18 in good health.

This clonotype was observed a few times. The J gene is TRBJ2-1, the V gene TRBV20-1; no definite D call. The germline CDR1 and CDR2 sequences are DFQATT and SNEGSKA (reference sequence). The CDR3 has 15 amino acids. The V and J ends lost 0 bases and 3 bases respectively, with 12 bases between them. Here the CDR3 reads CSARDPLGDYNEQFF. In nucleotides, the CDR3 is TGCAGTGCTAGAGATCCCCTCGGCGACTACAATGAGCAGTTCTTC.

This clonotype was picked up a small number of times. This rearrangement joins TRBV6-2 or TRBV6-3 to TRBJ2-1; 9 bases map to TRBD2. V shed 7 bases and J 7 bases; nucleotides not matched to a gene: 14. In germline, CDR1 is MNHEY, CDR2 SVGEGT. This CDR3 has 16 amino acids. The CDR3 nucleotides are TGTGCCAGCAAACCGCCCTTAGCGGGGGTGAGGAATGAGCAGTTCTTC. Translated, it gives CASKPPLAGVRNEQFF.

The sample holds a few counts of this clonotype. The gene calls are TRBV3-1 and TRBJ1-3; weak D call: TRBD1 (5 bases). Deletions cut 4 bases from V and 0 bases from J, with 10 bases between. In germline, CDR1 is LGHDT, CDR2 YNNKEL (reference sequence). The CDR3 totals 15 residues. Here the CDR3 DNA reads TGTGCCAGCAGCCGGGGGACGGTCTCTGGAAACACCATATATTTT. Amino acid sequence: CASSRGTVSGNTIYF.

The chain employs TRBV7-7 and TRBJ2-5, with D possibly being TRBD1 (5 bases). The J call may be faulty, since TRBJ2-1 better matches the DNA end. The CDR3 has 15 amino acids. The germline V gene has CDR1 SSHAT and CDR2 FNYEAQ (reference sequence). The CDR3 here is CASSPLGAGSNEQFF. CDR3 sequence (DNA): TGTGCCAGCAGCCCGCTTGGGGCAGGGTCGAATGAGCAGTTCTTC.

The chain joins TRBV12-3 or TRBV12-4 to TRBJ2-3; 7 nucleotides agree with TRBD2. Losses at the gene ends were 5 bases for V and 6 bases for J; bases not matched to a gene: 14. This CDR3 spans 16 amino acids. CDR3 DNA: TGTGCCAGCAGTCCCCGCTGGGGCGGGGGAGGGGATACGCAGTATTTT. Translation gives CASSPRWGGGGDTQYF.

This clonotype has only a few counts. The V call is TRBV9, the J call TRBJ1-4, with TRBD1 as a possible D gene (5 bases). CDR1 is SGDLS, CDR2 YYNGEE, per germline. The CDR3 covers 15 residues. Trimming took off 3 bases at V and 3 bases at J, with 12 bases between the two ends. CDR3: CASSDDSAANEKLFF. CDR3 in DNA: TGTGCCAGCAGCGATGACAGCGCCGCTAATGAAAAACTGTTTTTT.

The sample holds a few counts of this clonotype. The rearrangement links TRBV18 to TRBJ2-5, with 13 positions matching TRBD2. Germline V CDR1 and CDR2: KGHSH, LQKENI. The CDR3 has 17 amino acids. V gave up 2 bases and J gave up 5 bases; unmatched junction bases: 8. The CDR3 sequence: CASSPSGLAGARETQYF. The CDR3 DNA is TGTGCCAGCTCACCATCCGGACTAGCGGGGGCCCGGGAGACCCAGTACTTC.

This chain links TRBV2 with TRBJ2-5; D remains ambiguous. The V gene lost 4 bases and the J gene lost 5 bases, with 11 bases spanning the gap. This CDR3 region has 13 residues. Germline assignment: CDR1 SNHLY and CDR2 FYNNEI. The CDR3 reads CASSVNLMETQYF. The CDR3 region has the DNA TGTGCCAGCAGTGTCAATCTTATGGAGACCCAGTACTTC.

A word on this clonotype: Sequence at one end of the junction differs from germline and may be a read error. The chain uses TRBV6-2 or TRBV6-3 and TRBJ1-1; the D is unclear. CDR3 length: 16 amino acids. Germline V gene data show CDR1 as MNHEY and CDR2 as SVGEGT. CDR3 sequence: CASSYDLRELNTEAFF. Here the CDR3 DNA reads TGTGCCAGCAGTTACGATCTCCGCGAACTGAATACTGAAGCTTTCTTT.

The J gene is TRBJ1-5, the V gene TRBV20-1; 8 bases line up with TRBD1. The CDR3 sequence is 15 residues long. Germline CDR1 DFQATT, CDR2 SNEGSKA (reference sequence). The V gene end was trimmed by 3 bases and the J gene end by 2 bases; junction bases not matched to a gene: 6. In DNA, the CDR3 is TGCAGTGCTAGGGTTCCGGGACAGGGCAATCAGCCCCAGCATTTT. Protein product: CSARVPGQGNQPQHF.

The chain carries TRBV28 and TRBJ2-5; 9 bases match TRBD1. Germline loops: CDR1 MDHEN, CDR2 SYDVKM. This CDR3 spans 14 amino acids. Trimming cost V 5 bases and J 5 bases; bases outside gene matches: 6. CDR3 nucleotide sequence: TGTGCCAGCAGTCGGGACAGGGTCGGCGAGACCCAGTACTTC. Protein product: CASSRDRVGETQYF.

This clonotype was detected a few times. The CDR3: CASSWGQGASTDTQYF. The CDR3 nucleotides read TGCGCCAGCAGCTGGGGACAGGGGGCGAGCACAGATACGCAGTATTTT. The chain combines TRBV5-1 with TRBJ2-3; 12 bases align to TRBD1. This CDR3 comprises 16 residues. The germline V gene has CDR1 SGHRS and CDR2 YFSETQ. V dropped 3 bases and J dropped 0; count of bases not matched to a gene: 2.

This clonotype was detected a few times. The V call is TRBV7-6, the J call TRBJ2-2; D tentatively reads TRBD1 or TRBD2 (6 bases each). The CDR3 is made up of 15 amino acids. V was trimmed by 4 bases and J by 1 base, leaving 10 bases between them. Germline assignment: CDR1 SGHVS and CDR2 FNYEAQ. CDR3 protein: CASSYAGQNTGELFF. As DNA, the CDR3 is TGTGCCAGCAGCTACGCGGGACAGAACACCGGGGAGCTGTTTTTT.

The chain joins TRBV5-1 to TRBJ2-7; 10 bases map to TRBD2. The CDR3 is made up of 15 amino acids. Germline assignment: CDR1 SGHRS and CDR2 YFSETQ. V was pared by 2 bases and J by 3 bases, with 5 bases of the junction left unmatched. The DNA for the CDR3 is TGCGCCAGCAGCTTTCGGGCTAGCGGGGGCTACGAGCAGTACTTC. Its protein product is CASSFRASGGYEQYF.